The T cell receptor (beta chain) under discussion was sequenced for a study of blood T cell repertoires in COVID-19. Clones were sequenced by immunoSEQ multiplex PCR, and TCRdb holds only the in-frame ones, with some missing. In the table there are hundreds of thousands of clones, around 85% of which are singletons. This clone was seen a few times. This receptor was identified in a woman of 80 years or more with acute or convalescent COVID-19. Sequencing used peripheral blood.

CDR3 region: CASSLPPGIEAFF. The CDR3 DNA is TGTGCCAGCAGCTTACCGCCAGGGATTGAAGCTTTCTTT. The chain links TRBV7-9 to TRBJ1-1, with D possibly matching TRBD1 (5 bases). Germline lookup yields CDR1 SEHNR and CDR2 FQNEAQ (reference sequence). The CDR3 runs to 13 residues. The V and J ends lost 2 bases and 7 bases respectively, with 11 bases between them.